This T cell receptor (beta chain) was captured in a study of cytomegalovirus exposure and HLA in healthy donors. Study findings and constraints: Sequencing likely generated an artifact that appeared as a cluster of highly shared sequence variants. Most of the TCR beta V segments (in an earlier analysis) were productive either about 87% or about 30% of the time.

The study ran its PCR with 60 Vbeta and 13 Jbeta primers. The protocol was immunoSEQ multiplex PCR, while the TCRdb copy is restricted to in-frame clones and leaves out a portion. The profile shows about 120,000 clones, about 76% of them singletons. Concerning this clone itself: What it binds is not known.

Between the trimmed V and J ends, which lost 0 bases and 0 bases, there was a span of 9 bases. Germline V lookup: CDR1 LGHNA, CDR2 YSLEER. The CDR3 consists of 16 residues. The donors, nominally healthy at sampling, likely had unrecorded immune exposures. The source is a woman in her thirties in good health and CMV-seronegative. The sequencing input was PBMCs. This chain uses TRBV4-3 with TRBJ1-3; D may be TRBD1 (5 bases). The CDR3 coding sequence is TGCGCCAGCAGCCAAGATTCGGGGGGCTCTGGAAACACCATATATTTT. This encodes CASSQDSGGSGNTIYF.